The 21 T cell receptor beta chains reported below all come from one sample, sequenced in a study of cytomegalovirus exposure and HLA in healthy donors. It was with 60 Vbeta and 13 Jbeta primers that the PCR ran. The repertoire was sequenced with immunoSEQ multiplex PCR; TCRdb's copy has only in-frame clones and lacks some. The data show 100,000 to 120,000 clones, roughly 13% seen once. The sequencing sample was made of PBMCs. These receptors came from a middle-aged man in good health and CMV-seropositive.

The chain recombines TRBV14 with TRBJ2-6; D is unclear. V was trimmed by 6 bases and J by 0 bases, leaving 12 bases between them. This CDR3 spans 16 amino acids. The V gene's germline CDR1 is SGHDN and CDR2 FVKESK. CDR3 sequence: CASSRHLSSGANVLTF. For the CDR3, the DNA is TGTGCCAGCAGTCGACATCTGAGCTCTGGGGCCAACGTCCTGACTTTC. Based on the CDR3 plus reference TRBV14 and TRBJ2-6, the full variable domain is EAGVTQFPSHSVIEKGQTVTLRCDPISGHDNLYWYRRVMGKEIKFLLHFVKESKQDESGMPNNRFLAERTGGTYSTLKVQPAELEDSGVYFCASSRHLSSGANVLTFGAGSRLTVL.

To note about this clone: The junction shows a germline mismatch at one end, possibly a read error. V usage is TRBV12-5 and J usage is TRBJ2-7, with TRBD1 identical over 7 bases. This CDR3 has 14 amino acids. Germline CDR1 reads LGHNT; CDR2 reads FRNRAP. The CDR3 nucleotides read TGTGCTAGTAGTTTGTTAGGGACAGCCTACGAGCAGTACTTC. Its translation: CASSLLGTAYEQYF. Full variable domain (outside the CDR3, taken from reference TRBV12-5 and TRBJ2-7): DARVTQTPRHKVTEMGQEVTMRCQPILGHNTVFWYRQTMMQGLELLAYFRNRAPLDDSGMPKDRFSAEMPDATLATLKIQPSEPRDSAVYFCASSLLGTAYEQYFGPGTRLTVT.

This sequence joins TRBV6-5 and TRBJ2-3, with 10 nucleotides matching TRBD1. V shed 6 bases and J 6 bases; nucleotides not matched to a gene: 6. The CDR3 consists of 14 residues. Germline V lookup: CDR1 MNHEY, CDR2 SVGAGI. The CDR3: CASSRTTGGDTQYF. As DNA, the CDR3 is TGTGCCAGCAGCCGCACGACAGGGGGCGATACGCAGTATTTT.

The chain links TRBV5-6 to TRBJ1-6; D possibly corresponds to TRBD1 (5 bases). The CDR3 loop spans 17 amino acids. Trimming left V 0 bases short and J 3 bases short, with 13 bases between. CDR1 is SGHDT, CDR2 YYEEEE, per germline. This CDR3 is CASSLGGRGIYNSPLHF. The CDR3, as DNA: TGTGCCAGCAGCTTGGGCGGGAGGGGAATCTATAATTCACCCCTCCACTTT.

This clone was seen only a few times. This chain connects TRBV29-1 to TRBJ2-3, with 7 bases matching TRBD2. V was clipped by 4 bases and J by 0 bases; unmatched bases: 10. CDR3 length: 16 residues. CDR1 SQVTM and CDR2 ANQGSEA come from the germline V gene. The DNA for the CDR3 is TGCAGCGTTGTTACTAGCGTAGCTGATAGCACAGATACGCAGTATTTT. It codes for CSVVTSVADSTDTQYF.

This clone was seen only a few times. The V call is TRBV14, the J call TRBJ1-5; D unresolved. V was pared by 4 bases and J by 3 bases, with 13 bases between. Germline V CDR1 and CDR2: SGHDN, FVKESK. The CDR3 sequence is 15 residues long. The CDR3 here is CASSPPSTTNQPQHF. The CDR3 DNA follows: TGTGCCAGCAGCCCACCGTCCACTACCAATCAGCCCCAGCATTTT. Looking up the rest from reference TRBV14 and TRBJ1-5 gives the full variable domain: EAGVTQFPSHSVIEKGQTVTLRCDPISGHDNLYWYRRVMGKEIKFLLHFVKESKQDESGMPNNRFLAERTGGTYSTLKVQPAELEDSGVYFCASSPPSTTNQPQHFGDGTRLSIL.

V usage is TRBV28 and J usage is TRBJ1-1; 10 bases match TRBD1. Unmatched junction bases numbered 7, after V lost 8 bases and J lost 4 bases. CDR3 length equals 14 residues. Germline CDR1 is MDHEN and CDR2 is SYDVKM. The CDR3 sequence is CASGGQGMGTEAFF. The CDR3 DNA sequence: TGTGCCAGCGGGGGACAGGGGATGGGCACTGAAGCTTTCTTT.

This clone was found a few times. The chain combines TRBV6-5 with TRBJ1-1; 9 nucleotides align to TRBD1. The V gene's germline CDR1 is MNHEY and CDR2 SVGAGI. The ends lost 4 bases at V and 0 bases at J; junction bases unmatched: 3. This CDR3 is built from 15 residues. The CDR3 here is CASSSRDRVNTEAFF. CDR3 nucleotide sequence: TGTGCCAGCAGTTCCAGGGACAGGGTGAACACTGAAGCTTTCTTT.

In its sample, this clone was seen a few times. The CDR3 DNA reads TGCAGTGCGCAGGGGAACACTGAAGCTTTCTTT. Translated, it gives CSAQGNTEAFF. The genes are TRBV20-1 and TRBJ1-1, with a possible D match to TRBD1 (5 bases). CDR1 and CDR2 (germline): DFQATT, SNEGSKA (reference sequence). This CDR3 has 11 residues. Trimming shortened V by 6 bases and J by 1 base, and 6 bases separated the two germline ends.

This clone was picked up a small number of times. V and J are TRBV5-6 and TRBJ1-4, with 7 bases matching TRBD1. The CDR3 totals 17 residues. CDR1 is SGHDT, CDR2 YYEEEE, per germline. The V and J ends lost 4 bases and 1 base, in that order; junction bases with no gene match: 10. CDR3 residues: CASSILPGQITNEKLFF. CDR3 DNA: TGTGCCAGCAGCATACTTCCGGGACAGATAACTAATGAAAAACTGTTTTTT.

This clone was counted a few times. The J gene is TRBJ1-2, the V gene TRBV5-3; tentatively, D is TRBD1 (5 bases). TRBV5-3 is an open reading frame whose function is uncertain. Trimming cost V 1 base and J 7 bases, with 23 bases left between them. CDR3 size: 17 residues. The CDR3 DNA reads TGTGCCAGAAGCTTGAGGCGTCCGGGACTCGCACCCTGTGGCTACACCTTC. This gives the protein CARSLRRPGLAPCGYTF.

This clone was detected a few times. The chain combines TRBV6-6 with TRBJ2-7; TRBD1 is a possible D gene (6 bases). There are 14 residues in the CDR3. Germline V gene lookup returns CDR1 MNHNY and CDR2 SVGAGI (reference sequence). V was trimmed by 7 bases and J by 0 bases, leaving 13 bases between them. The CDR3: CASNKDRFSYEQYF. As DNA, the CDR3 is TGTGCCAGCAACAAAGACAGGTTCTCCTACGAGCAGTACTTC.

The rearrangement uses TRBV5-8 and TRBJ2-1, with D maybe TRBD2 (5 bases). Germline V gene lookup returns CDR1 SGHTS and CDR2 YDEGEE. This CDR3 comprises 12 residues. V lost 6 bases to trimming and J lost 6 bases, with 10 bases between them. CDR3: CASTPSFNEQFF. CDR3 bases: TGTGCCAGCACGCCTAGCTTCAATGAGCAGTTCTTC.

This chain joins TRBV7-8 and TRBJ1-1, with D uncertain. V lost 4 bases and J 2 bases, leaving 17 bases between the germline ends. Germline values: CDR1 SGHVS, CDR2 FQNEAQ. This CDR3 contains 16 residues. CDR3 DNA: TGTGCCAGCAGCTCAACCGGAACTAATTTTAACACTGAAGCTTTCTTT. It is translated as CASSSTGTNFNTEAFF.

This clone was seen more than once but under ten times. The chain uses TRBV19 and TRBJ1-1, with TRBD1 matching 8 bases. The length of the CDR3 is 11 residues. Germline lookup yields CDR1 LNHDA and CDR2 SQIVND (reference sequence). V was pared by 8 bases and J by 11 bases, with 7 bases of the junction left unmatched. This chain's CDR3 is CASRTGRGAFF. The CDR3 nucleotides read TGTGCCAGTCGGACAGGGCGGGGGGCTTTCTTT.

This clone was counted a few times. The J gene is TRBJ2-5, the V gene TRBV28, with D perhaps TRBD2 (6 bases). Germline V gene sequence: CDR1 MDHEN, CDR2 SYDVKM. Between the trimmed V and J ends, which lost 5 bases and 3 bases, there was a span of 13 bases. CDR3 size: 14 residues. Here the CDR3 DNA reads TGTGCCAGCAGTGGGGAAGGGAGGAAAGAGACCCAGTACTTC. It translates to CASSGEGRKETQYF.

The chain joins TRBV4-3 to TRBJ1-5; 8 nucleotides line up with TRBD1. The CDR3 loop spans 15 amino acids. Trimming cost V 1 base and J 4 bases; bases outside gene matches: 3. Germline assignment: CDR1 LGHNA and CDR2 YSLEER. The CDR3 region has the DNA TGCGCCAGCAGCCAAGGGACAGGGCCAAATCAGCCCCAGCATTTT. Residues: CASSQGTGPNQPQHF.

The gene calls are TRBV19 and TRBJ2-7; D possibly corresponds to TRBD1 (6 bases). There are 13 residues in the CDR3. Trimming cost V 3 bases and J 3 bases, with 9 bases left between them. The germline CDR1 and CDR2 sequences are LNHDA and SQIVND (reference sequence). The CDR3: CASSIQGNYEQYF. The CDR3, as DNA: TGTGCCAGTAGTATTCAGGGGAACTACGAGCAGTACTTC.

The rearrangement joins TRBV27 to TRBJ2-5, with 13 bases identical to TRBD2. CDR1 MNHEY and CDR2 SMNVEV come from the germline V gene (reference sequence). With 5 bases clipped from V and 5 bases from J, the junction kept 8 bases outside the gene matches. This CDR3 is built from 16 residues. In nucleotides, the CDR3 is TGTGCCAGCAGTCCGGGGACTAGCGGGATACGTGAGACCCAGTACTTC. This gives the protein CASSPGTSGIRETQYF.

The rearrangement links TRBV6-1 to TRBJ1-1, with a tentative D call TRBD1 (5 bases). Germline assignment: CDR1 MNHNS and CDR2 SASEGT. V lost 4 bases and J 10 bases, leaving 16 bases between the germline ends. CDR3 length equals 13 residues. The CDR3 DNA is TGTGCCAGCAGTGGTAGCGACGGGGGAGTAGCTTTCTTT. This gives the protein CASSGSDGGVAFF.

This clone appeared a few times. The chain combines TRBV4-2 with TRBJ1-3; 8 nucleotides line up with TRBD1. This CDR3 has 16 residues. Germline CDR1 is LGHNA and CDR2 is YNFKEQ. After removal of 0 bases from V and 3 bases from J, the junction contained 4 bases not matched to a gene. The CDR3 sequence is CASSQEPRGRGNTIYF. CDR3 sequence (DNA): TGTGCCAGCAGCCAAGAACCCAGGGGGCGTGGAAACACCATATATTTT.